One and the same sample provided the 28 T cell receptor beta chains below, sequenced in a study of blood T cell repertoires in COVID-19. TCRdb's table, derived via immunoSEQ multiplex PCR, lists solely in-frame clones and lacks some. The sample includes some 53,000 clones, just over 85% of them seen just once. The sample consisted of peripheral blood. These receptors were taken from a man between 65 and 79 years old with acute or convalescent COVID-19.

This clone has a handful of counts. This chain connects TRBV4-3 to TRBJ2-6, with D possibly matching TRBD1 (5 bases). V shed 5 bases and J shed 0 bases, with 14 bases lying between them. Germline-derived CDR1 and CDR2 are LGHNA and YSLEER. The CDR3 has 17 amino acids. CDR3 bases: TGCGCCAGCAGCTTGGGGCAGGCGACCTCTGGGGCCAACGTCCTGACTTTC. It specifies CASSLGQATSGANVLTF.

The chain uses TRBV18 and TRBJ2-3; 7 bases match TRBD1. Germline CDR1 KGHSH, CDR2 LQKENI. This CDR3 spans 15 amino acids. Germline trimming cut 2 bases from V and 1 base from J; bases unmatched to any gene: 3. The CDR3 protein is CASSPRGQGTDTQYF. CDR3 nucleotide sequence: TGTGCCAGCTCACCAAGGGGGCAGGGCACAGATACGCAGTATTTT. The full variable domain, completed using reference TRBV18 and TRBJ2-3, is NAGVMQNPRHLVRRRGQEARLRCSPMKGHSHVYWYRQLPEEGLKFMVYLQKENIIDESGMPKERFSAEFPKEGPSILRIQQVVRGDSAAYFCASSPRGQGTDTQYFGPGTRLTVL.

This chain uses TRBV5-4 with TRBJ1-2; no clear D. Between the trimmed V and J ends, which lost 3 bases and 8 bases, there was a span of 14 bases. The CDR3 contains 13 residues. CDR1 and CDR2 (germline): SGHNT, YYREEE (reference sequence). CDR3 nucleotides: TGTGCCAGCAGCTCACATGAACCGGGGGGCTACACCTTC. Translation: CASSSHEPGGYTF.

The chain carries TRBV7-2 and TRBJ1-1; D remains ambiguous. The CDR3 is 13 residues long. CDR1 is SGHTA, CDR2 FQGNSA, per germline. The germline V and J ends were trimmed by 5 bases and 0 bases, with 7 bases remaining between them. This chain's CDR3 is CASSQTLNTEAFF. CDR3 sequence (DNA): TGTGCCAGCAGCCAGACACTGAACACTGAAGCTTTCTTT.

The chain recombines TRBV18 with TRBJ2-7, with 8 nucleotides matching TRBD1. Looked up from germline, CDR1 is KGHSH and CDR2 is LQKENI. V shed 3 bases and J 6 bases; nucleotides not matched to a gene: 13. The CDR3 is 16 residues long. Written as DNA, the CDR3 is TGTGCCAGCTCACCCTACGCGTCAGGGGGCGTTTTCGAGCAGTACTTC. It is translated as CASSPYASGGVFEQYF.

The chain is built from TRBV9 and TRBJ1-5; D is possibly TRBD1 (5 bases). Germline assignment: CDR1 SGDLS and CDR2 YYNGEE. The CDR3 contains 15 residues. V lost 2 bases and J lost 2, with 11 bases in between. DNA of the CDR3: TGTGCCAGCAGCGTGGGGAGGGGCGGCAATCAGCCCCAGCATTTT. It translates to CASSVGRGGNQPQHF.

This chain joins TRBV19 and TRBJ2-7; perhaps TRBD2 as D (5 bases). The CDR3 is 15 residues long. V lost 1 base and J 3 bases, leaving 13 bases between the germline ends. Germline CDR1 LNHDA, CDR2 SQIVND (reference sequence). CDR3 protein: CASSIGLPEDYEQYF. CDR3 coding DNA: TGTGCCAGTAGTATAGGCCTGCCGGAGGACTACGAGCAGTACTTC.

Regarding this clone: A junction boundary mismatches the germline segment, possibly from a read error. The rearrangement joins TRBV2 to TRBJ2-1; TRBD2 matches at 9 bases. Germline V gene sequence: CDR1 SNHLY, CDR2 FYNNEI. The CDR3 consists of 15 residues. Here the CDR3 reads CASTELAGAYNEQFF. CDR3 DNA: TGTGCCAGCACTGAACTAGCGGGCGCCTACAATGAGCAGTTCTTC.

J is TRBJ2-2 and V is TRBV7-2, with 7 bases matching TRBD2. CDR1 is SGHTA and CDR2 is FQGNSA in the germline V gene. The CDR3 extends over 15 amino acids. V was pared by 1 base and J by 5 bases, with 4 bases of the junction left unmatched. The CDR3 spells CASSLVAGETGELFF. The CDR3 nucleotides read TGTGCCAGCAGCTTAGTTGCGGGGGAAACCGGGGAGCTGTTTTTT.

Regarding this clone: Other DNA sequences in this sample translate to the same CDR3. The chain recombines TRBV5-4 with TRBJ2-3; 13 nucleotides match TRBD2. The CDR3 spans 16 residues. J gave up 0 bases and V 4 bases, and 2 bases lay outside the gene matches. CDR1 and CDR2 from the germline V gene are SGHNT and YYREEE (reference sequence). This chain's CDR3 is CASSRGLAGSTDTQYF. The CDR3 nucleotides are TGTGCCAGCAGCAGGGGACTAGCGGGAAGCACAGATACGCAGTATTTT. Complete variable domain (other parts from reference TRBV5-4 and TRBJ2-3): ETGVTQSPTHLIKTRGQQVTLRCSSQSGHNTVSWYQQALGQGPQFIFQYYREEENGRGNFPPRFSGLQFPNYSSELNVNALELDDSALYLCASSRGLAGSTDTQYFGPGTRLTVL.

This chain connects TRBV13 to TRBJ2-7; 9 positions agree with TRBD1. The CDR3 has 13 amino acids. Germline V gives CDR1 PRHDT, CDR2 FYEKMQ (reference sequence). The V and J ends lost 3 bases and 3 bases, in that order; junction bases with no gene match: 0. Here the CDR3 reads CASSLGQGYEQYV. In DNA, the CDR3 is TGTGCCAGCAGCTTGGGACAGGGCTACGAGCAGTACGTC.

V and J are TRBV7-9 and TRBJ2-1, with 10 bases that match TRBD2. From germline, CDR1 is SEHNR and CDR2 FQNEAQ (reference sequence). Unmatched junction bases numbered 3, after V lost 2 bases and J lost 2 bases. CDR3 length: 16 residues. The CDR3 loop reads CASSLSLAGAYNEQFF. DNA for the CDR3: TGTGCCAGCAGCTTATCGCTAGCGGGAGCCTACAATGAGCAGTTCTTC.

The CDR3 sequence is CASSLRSNQPQHF. CDR3 bases: TGTGCCAGCAGCTTACGGAGCAATCAGCCCCAGCATTTT. This rearrangement joins TRBV7-2 to TRBJ1-5, with D unresolved. Germline V gene sequence: CDR1 SGHTA, CDR2 FQGNSA. The CDR3 runs 13 residues. The ends were cut back, 2 bases at V and 1 base at J, with 3 bases in the middle.

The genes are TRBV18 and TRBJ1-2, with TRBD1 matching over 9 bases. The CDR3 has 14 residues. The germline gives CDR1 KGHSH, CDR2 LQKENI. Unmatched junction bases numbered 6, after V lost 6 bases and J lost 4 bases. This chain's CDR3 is CASSDRGSSYGYTF. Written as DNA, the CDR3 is TGTGCCAGCTCGGACAGGGGATCAAGCTATGGCTACACCTTC.

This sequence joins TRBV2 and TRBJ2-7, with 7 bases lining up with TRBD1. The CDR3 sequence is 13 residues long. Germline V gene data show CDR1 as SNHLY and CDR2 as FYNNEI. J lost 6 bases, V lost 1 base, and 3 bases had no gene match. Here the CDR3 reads CASSEETGTEQYF. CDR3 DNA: TGTGCCAGCAGTGAAGAGACAGGGACCGAGCAGTACTTC.

This chain's CDR3 is CASSLGSGTSGTDTQYF. CDR3 in DNA: TGTGCCAGCAGCTTAGGTAGCGGGACGAGTGGGACAGATACGCAGTATTTT. This rearrangement joins TRBV7-6 to TRBJ2-3; 8 bases are a match to TRBD2. Germline loops: CDR1 SGHVS, CDR2 FNYEAQ. This CDR3 spans 17 amino acids. V dropped 1 base and J dropped 3; count of bases not matched to a gene: 9.

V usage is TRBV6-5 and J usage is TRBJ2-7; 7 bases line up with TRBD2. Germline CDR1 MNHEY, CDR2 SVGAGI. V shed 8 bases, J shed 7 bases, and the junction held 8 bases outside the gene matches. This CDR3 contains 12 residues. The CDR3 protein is CASSSGAGEQYF. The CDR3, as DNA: TGTGCCAGCTCTAGCGGCGCGGGGGAGCAGTACTTC.

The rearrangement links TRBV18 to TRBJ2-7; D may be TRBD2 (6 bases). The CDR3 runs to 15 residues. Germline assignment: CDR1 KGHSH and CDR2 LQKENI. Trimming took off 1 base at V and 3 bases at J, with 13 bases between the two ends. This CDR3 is CASSPRGGTDYEQYF. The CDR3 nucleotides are TGTGCCAGCTCACCACGGGGCGGGACCGACTACGAGCAGTACTTC.

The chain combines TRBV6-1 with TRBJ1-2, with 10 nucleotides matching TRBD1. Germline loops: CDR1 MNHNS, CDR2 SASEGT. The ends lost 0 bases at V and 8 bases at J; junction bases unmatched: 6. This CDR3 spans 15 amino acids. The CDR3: CASSEARDRGSGYTF. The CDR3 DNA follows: TGTGCCAGCAGTGAAGCTAGGGACAGGGGTAGCGGCTACACCTTC.

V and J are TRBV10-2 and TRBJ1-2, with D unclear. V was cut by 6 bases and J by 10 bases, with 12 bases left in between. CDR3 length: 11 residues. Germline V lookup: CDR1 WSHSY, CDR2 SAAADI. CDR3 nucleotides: TGCGCCAGCAGGGAAGAGGGATTCTACACCTTC. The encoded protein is CASREEGFYTF.

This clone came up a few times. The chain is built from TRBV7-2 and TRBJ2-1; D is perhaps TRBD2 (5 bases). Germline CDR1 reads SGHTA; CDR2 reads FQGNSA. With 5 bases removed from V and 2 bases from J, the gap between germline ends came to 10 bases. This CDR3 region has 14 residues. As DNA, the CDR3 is TGTGCCAGCAGCACCCGGACTGCCTACAATGAGCAGTTCTTC. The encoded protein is CASSTRTAYNEQFF.

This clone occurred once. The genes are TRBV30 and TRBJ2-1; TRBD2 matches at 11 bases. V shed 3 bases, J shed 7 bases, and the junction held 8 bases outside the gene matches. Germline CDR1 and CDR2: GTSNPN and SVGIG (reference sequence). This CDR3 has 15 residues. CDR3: CAWRDVAGGPNEQFF. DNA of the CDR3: TGTGCCTGGAGGGACGTAGCGGGAGGGCCAAATGAGCAGTTCTTC.

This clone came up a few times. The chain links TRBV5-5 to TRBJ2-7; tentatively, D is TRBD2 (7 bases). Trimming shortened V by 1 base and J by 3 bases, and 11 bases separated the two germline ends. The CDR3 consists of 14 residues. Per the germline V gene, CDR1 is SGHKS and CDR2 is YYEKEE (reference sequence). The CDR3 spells CASSLRGAGYEQYV. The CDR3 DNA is TGTGCCAGCAGCTTGCGGGGGGCGGGCTACGAGCAGTACGTC.

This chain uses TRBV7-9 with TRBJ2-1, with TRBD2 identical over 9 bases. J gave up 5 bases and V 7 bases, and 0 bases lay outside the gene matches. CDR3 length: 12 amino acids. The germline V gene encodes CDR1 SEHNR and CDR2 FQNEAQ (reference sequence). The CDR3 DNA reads TGTGCCAGCAAGCGGGGGGACAATGAGCAGTTCTTC. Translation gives CASKRGDNEQFF.

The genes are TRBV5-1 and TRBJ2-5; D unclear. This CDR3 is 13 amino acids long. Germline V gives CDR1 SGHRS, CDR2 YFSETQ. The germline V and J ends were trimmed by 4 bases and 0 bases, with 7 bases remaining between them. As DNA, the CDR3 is TGCGCCAGCAGCCCCTCGGACCAAGAGACCCAGTACTTC. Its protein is CASSPSDQETQYF.

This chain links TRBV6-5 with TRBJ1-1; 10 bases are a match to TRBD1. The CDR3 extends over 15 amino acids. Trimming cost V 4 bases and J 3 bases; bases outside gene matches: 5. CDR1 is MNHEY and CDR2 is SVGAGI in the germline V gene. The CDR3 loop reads CASSSGQGRDTEAFF. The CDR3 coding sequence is TGTGCCAGCAGTTCGGGACAGGGGAGGGACACTGAAGCTTTCTTT.

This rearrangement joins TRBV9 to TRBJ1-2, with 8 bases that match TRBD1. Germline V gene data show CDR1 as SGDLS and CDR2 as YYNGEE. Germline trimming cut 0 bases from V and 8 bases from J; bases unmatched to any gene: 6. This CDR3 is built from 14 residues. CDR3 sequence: CASSVEIGTGGYTF. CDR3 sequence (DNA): TGTGCCAGCAGCGTAGAGATAGGGACAGGCGGCTACACCTTC.

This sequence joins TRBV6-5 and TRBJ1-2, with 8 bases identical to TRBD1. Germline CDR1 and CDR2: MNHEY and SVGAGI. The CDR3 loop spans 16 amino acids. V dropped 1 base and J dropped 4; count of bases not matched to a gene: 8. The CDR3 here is CASSYFNRGNRYGYTF. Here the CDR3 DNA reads TGTGCCAGCAGTTACTTTAACAGGGGGAATCGCTATGGCTACACCTTC.